The clone carrying this T cell receptor beta chain was counted ten times or more. TCRdb itself ran the 5' RACE reads through MiXCR, one entry per CDR3 protein. The sample shows 600,000 to 850,000 distinct CDR3 sequences, about 18% of them seen only once. This sample stems from a study of identical twins. The same sample was also studied in work on T cells expressing NK-cell markers.

Sequencing input: PBMCs. This receptor was taken from a woman in her late teens or twenties in good health.

Here the CDR3 DNA reads TGTGCCAGCAGCCAAGATTGGCAAGAGACCCAGTACTTC. Protein: CASSQDWQETQYF. This chain connects TRBV3-1 to TRBJ2-5; D is undetermined. Between the trimmed V and J ends, which lost 0 bases and 2 bases, there was a span of 4 bases. Looked up from germline, CDR1 is LGHDT and CDR2 is YNNKEL (reference sequence). CDR3 length: 13 residues.